This T cell receptor beta chain was profiled in a study of CD8 T cells in ankylosing spondylitis. Findings and limits, study-wide: Seven to nine highly homologous variants made up a TCR beta motif that seemed to typify ankylosing spondylitis blood. Some of these motif variants have turned up before, in reports on reactive arthritis synovial fluid and blood. Clones tied to disease were said to be significantly enriched in matched ankylosing spondylitis synovial fluid.

Using quantitative 5'-RACE with molecular barcodes, the authors made TCR beta libraries. In TCRdb, the 5' RACE reads were re-called with MiXCR into one record per CDR3 protein. The table shows some 800,000 distinct CDR3 sequences, with 12% occurring only once. In this sample, this clonotype turned up a few times. Its target is not known. Germline values: CDR1 DFQATT, CDR2 SNEGSKA (reference sequence). The CDR3 loop spans 14 amino acids. V lost 5 bases and J lost 3, with 15 bases in between. Material for sequencing was blood, either unsorted or a sorted T cell fraction (not recorded which). This clonotype was obtained from a male donor with ankylosing spondylitis. The chain joins TRBV20-1 to TRBJ2-3; a weak D match, TRBD2 (7 bases). In nucleotides, the CDR3 is TGCAGTGCTCCCTCGGGGGGCGCGACAGATACGCAGTATTTT. This translates into CSAPSGGATDTQYF.